Presented here are 29 T cell receptor beta chains from one specimen sequenced in a study of human T cells and chemical hapten exposure. The time point: patch test 1, 2 weeks after DPC sensitization. As to treatment: therapeutic diphenylcyclopropenone sensitization with weekly scalp DPC. TCRdb re-called the RACE reads through MiXCR, storing one row per CDR3 protein. Altogether around 50,000 distinct CDR3 sequences are present, about 9% being singletons, with the ten largest covering about an eighth. Sample: whole blood, taken in connection with sensitization to the hapten diphenylcyclopropenone (DPC). The receptors shown here come from a woman aged 40 to 50 with alopecia areata. Some clones in this sample may be carry-over from other donors' samples.

This clonotype was seen at least ten times. V gene TRBV11-2 combines with J gene TRBJ1-1; no clear D. Trimming pared 1 base from V and 2 bases from J, leaving 8 bases between. The CDR3 has 14 amino acids. Germline loops: CDR1 SGHAT, CDR2 FQNNGV. The CDR3 loop reads CASSLGRSNTEAFF. CDR3 bases: TGTGCCAGCAGCTTAGGTCGCAGTAACACTGAAGCTTTCTTT. The full variable domain, completed using reference TRBV11-2 and TRBJ1-1, is EAGVAQSPRYKIIEKRQSVAFWCNPISGHATLYWYQQILGQGPKLLIQFQNNGVVDDSQLPKDRFSAERLKGVDSTLKIQPAKLEDSAVYLCASSLGRSNTEAFFGQGTRLTVV.

The chain joins TRBV6-1 to TRBJ2-7, with no clear D. V shed 5 bases and J shed 3 bases, with 11 bases lying between them. This CDR3 is built from 13 residues. Germline V CDR1 and CDR2: MNHNS, SASEGT. The CDR3 loop is CASSSRQLYEQYF. CDR3 bases: TGTGCCAGCAGTTCGAGGCAGCTCTACGAGCAGTACTTC.

The table lists this clonotype with many counts. The V call is TRBV9, the J call TRBJ1-2; the D gene is possibly TRBD1 (6 bases). V lost 4 bases to trimming and J lost 5 bases, with 12 bases between them. The CDR3 is 13 residues long. CDR1 is SGDLS and CDR2 is YYNGEE in the germline V gene. CDR3 sequence: CASSLTGLYGYTF. For the CDR3, the DNA is TGTGCCAGCAGCCTGACAGGCCTTTATGGCTACACCTTC.

This clonotype appeared many times. The chain is built from TRBV7-8 and TRBJ1-6, with 7 bases lining up with TRBD1. From germline, CDR1 is SGHVS and CDR2 FQNEAQ. CDR3 length: 14 amino acids. V was clipped by 7 bases and J by 7 bases; unmatched bases: 7. The CDR3 region has the DNA TGTGCCAGCACCCGAGGGACAGCCAATTCACCCCTCCACTTT. Translated: CASTRGTANSPLHF.

This clonotype was counted a few times. V is TRBV5-3 and J is TRBJ1-4, with D possibly matching TRBD1 (6 bases). TRBV5-3 counts as an open reading frame of uncertain function. CDR3 length: 17 residues. V lost 0 bases, J lost 8 bases, and 20 bases lay in between. Written as DNA, the CDR3 is TGTGCCAGAAGCTTGGCGAGCAGGGGATCCCCTAGAGAAAAACTGTTTTTT. Its translation: CARSLASRGSPREKLFF.

The rearrangement joins TRBV9 to TRBJ2-7, with 8 bases lining up with TRBD2. The CDR3 consists of 14 residues. Germline CDR1 SGDLS, CDR2 YYNGEE. The trim removed 3 bases at V and 5 bases at J, leaving 7 bases unmatched. In DNA form, the CDR3 reads TGTGCCAGCAGCGAGCGGGGGCAGGTGGACGAGCAGTACTTC. It translates to CASSERGQVDEQYF.

In this sample, this clonotype turned up a few times. This chain uses TRBV3-1 with TRBJ2-7; a possible D gene is TRBD1 (6 bases). Germline lookup yields CDR1 LGHDT and CDR2 YNNKEL (reference sequence). The CDR3 extends over 12 amino acids. V was trimmed by 4 bases and J by 4 bases, leaving 8 bases between them. The CDR3 protein is CASSPGVYEQYF. The CDR3 nucleotides are TGTGCCAGCAGCCCAGGGGTATACGAGCAGTACTTC.

This clonotype has ten or more counts. The chain carries TRBV11-3 and TRBJ2-2; 7 nucleotides align to TRBD2. Germline V lookup: CDR1 SGHNT, CDR2 YENEEA. The CDR3 spans 13 residues. V shed 6 bases and J 4 bases; nucleotides not matched to a gene: 2. CDR3 sequence: CASRPGGTGELFF. The CDR3 nucleotides read TGTGCCAGCAGGCCGGGGGGCACCGGGGAGCTGTTTTTT.

This clonotype was counted many times. This chain joins TRBV20-1 and TRBJ2-3; no clear D. V lost 5 bases and J lost 2, with 11 bases in between. Germline CDR1 reads DFQATT; CDR2 reads SNEGSKA (reference sequence). This CDR3 is 13 amino acids long. CDR3 in DNA: TGCAGTGCTCGAAGTCTCACCACAGATACGCAGTATTTT. Its translation is CSARSLTTDTQYF.

Many counts were recorded for this clonotype. The rearrangement joins TRBV7-2 to TRBJ2-6; the D call may be TRBD1 or TRBD2 (5 bases each). The CDR3 is 16 amino acids. The V and J ends lost 1 base and 4 bases respectively, with 11 bases between them. Germline V gene lookup returns CDR1 SGHTA and CDR2 FQGNSA. This chain's CDR3 is CASSLGAGTGANVLTF. CDR3 nucleotide sequence: TGTGCCAGCAGCTTAGGTGCAGGGACCGGGGCCAACGTCCTGACTTTC.

This CDR3 is CSVVHSSYEQYF. The CDR3 DNA reads TGCAGCGTTGTGCACAGCTCCTACGAGCAGTACTTC. The chain carries TRBV29-1 and TRBJ2-7; no reliable D call. CDR1 is SQVTM and CDR2 is ANQGSEA in the germline V gene. Deletions cut 4 bases from V and 0 bases from J, with 7 bases between. CDR3 size: 12 residues.

This clonotype was seen only a few times. This sequence joins TRBV7-8 and TRBJ1-4; a weak D match, TRBD1 (6 bases). The CDR3 totals 18 residues. Germline V CDR1 and CDR2: SGHVS, FQNEAQ. Trimming left V 8 bases short and J 0 bases short, with 22 bases between. DNA for the CDR3: TGTGCCAGCCTCCCACAGGGCAGGGCCTTTGCAACTAATGAAAAACTGTTTTTT. Encoded protein: CASLPQGRAFATNEKLFF.

This clonotype has at least ten counts. This chain connects TRBV7-2 to TRBJ2-3; the D is unclear. V shed 1 base and J shed 3 bases, with 8 bases lying between them. The germline V gene encodes CDR1 SGHTA and CDR2 FQGNSA. The CDR3 is made up of 14 amino acids. CDR3 loop: CASSLGARTDTQYF. The CDR3 region has the DNA TGTGCCAGCAGCTTAGGAGCCCGGACAGATACGCAGTATTTT.

This clonotype has just a few counts. The rearrangement joins TRBV19 to TRBJ1-2, with D perhaps matching TRBD1 (5 bases). The germline V gene encodes CDR1 LNHDA and CDR2 SQIVND (reference sequence). The CDR3 spans 14 residues. The V end lost 4 bases, the J end lost 7 bases, and 16 bases lay between the germline ends. DNA of the CDR3: TGTGCCAGTAGTACGGGGCCGTGGGGCGCTGGCTACACCTTC. Translating gives CASSTGPWGAGYTF.

This clonotype turned up a few times. The chain couples TRBV5-1 to TRBJ1-1, with D unclear. The germline V and J ends were trimmed by 3 bases and 3 bases, with 15 bases remaining between them. This CDR3 is 15 amino acids long. Germline lookup yields CDR1 SGHRS and CDR2 YFSETQ. CDR3 bases: TGCGCCAGCAGCTCATGGACGCTTAGGGACACTGAAGCTTTCTTT. It translates to CASSSWTLRDTEAFF.

The genes are TRBV7-2 and TRBJ2-5; D ambiguous. Germline V lookup: CDR1 SGHTA, CDR2 FQGNSA. V lost 5 bases to trimming and J lost 2 bases, with 18 bases between them. The CDR3 is made up of 16 amino acids. CDR3 residues: CASSPSNSGSQETQYF. In DNA form, the CDR3 reads TGTGCCAGCAGCCCCTCTAACAGTGGGTCACAAGAGACCCAGTACTTC.

There are many counts of this clonotype. The chain has TRBV7-6 and TRBJ1-4, with D maybe TRBD1 (5 bases). The length of the CDR3 is 15 residues. The V gene lost 3 bases and the J gene lost 7 bases, with 15 bases spanning the gap. CDR1 SGHVS and CDR2 FNYEAQ come from the germline V gene. CDR3 protein: CASSFGGGFGEKLFF. CDR3 coding DNA: TGTGCCAGCAGCTTTGGGGGAGGTTTTGGTGAAAAACTGTTTTTT.

This clonotype turned up a few times. The chain's CDR3 is CASSRRGTGVYGYTF. The CDR3 coding sequence is TGTGCCAGTAGTCGACGCGGGACAGGGGTTTATGGCTACACCTTC. The J gene is TRBJ1-2, the V gene TRBV19; 10 nucleotides agree with TRBD1. The germline CDR1 and CDR2 sequences are LNHDA and SQIVND (reference sequence). This CDR3 spans 15 amino acids. Losses at the gene ends were 5 bases for V and 5 bases for J; bases not matched to a gene: 8.

This clonotype was picked up a small number of times. This chain's CDR3 is CASSSPGETQYF. In DNA, the CDR3 is TGTGCCAGCAGCTCGCCCGGGGAGACCCAGTACTTC. This chain connects TRBV5-6 to TRBJ2-5; D gene unclear. Germline values: CDR1 SGHDT, CDR2 YYEEEE. V lost 3 bases and J lost 5, with 8 bases in between. There are 12 residues in the CDR3.

V gene TRBV7-2 combines with J gene TRBJ2-6, with a weak D call TRBD1 (5 bases). The V gene's germline CDR1 is SGHTA and CDR2 FQGNSA. The CDR3 runs 13 residues. With 6 bases removed from V and 5 bases from J, the gap between germline ends came to 8 bases. CDR3 residues: CASRGARANVLTF. The CDR3 DNA is TGTGCCAGCAGAGGGGCGCGGGCCAACGTCCTGACTTTC.

Ten or more counts support this clonotype. This chain joins TRBV20-1 and TRBJ2-1; a weak D match, TRBD2 (6 bases). The CDR3 has 16 amino acids. Trimming took off 6 bases at V and 2 bases at J, with 20 bases between the two ends. From germline, CDR1 is DFQATT and CDR2 SNEGSKA (reference sequence). In nucleotides, the CDR3 is TGCAGTGCGGGCGGAGGGAGGCGGGGCACCTACAATGAGCAGTTCTTC. This gives the protein CSAGGGRRGTYNEQFF.

This clonotype has just a few counts. This sequence joins TRBV29-1 and TRBJ2-2; D remains ambiguous. The length of the CDR3 is 13 residues. CDR1 is SQVTM and CDR2 is ANQGSEA in the germline V gene. Trimming removed 8 bases from V and 1 base from J, with 11 bases in between. As DNA, the CDR3 is TGCAGCTTCCTCTTGGTGAACACCGGGGAGCTGTTTTTT. Its protein is CSFLLVNTGELFF.

This clonotype occurred many times. The chain is built from TRBV4-3 and TRBJ2-7; D remains unclear. Germline lookup yields CDR1 LGHNA and CDR2 YSLEER. The CDR3 totals 13 residues. With 0 bases removed from V and 7 bases from J, the gap between germline ends came to 10 bases. CDR3 sequence (DNA): TGCGCCAGCAGCCAAGATCGCGTACGGGAGCAGTACTTC. As protein: CASSQDRVREQYF.

This clonotype came up a few times. The genes are TRBV5-5 and TRBJ1-2, with D uncertain. V lost 4 bases and J 0 bases, leaving 22 bases between the germline ends. CDR1 and CDR2 from the germline V gene are SGHKS and YYEKEE (reference sequence). The CDR3 is made up of 18 amino acids. The CDR3 bases are TGTGCCAGCAGCCCCATCTCATCGCATACATCAGCTAACTATGGCTACACCTTC. It is translated as CASSPISSHTSANYGYTF.

This clonotype was observed a handful of times. The genes are TRBV5-1 and TRBJ1-5; the D gene is possibly TRBD1 (6 bases). Germline loops: CDR1 SGHRS, CDR2 YFSETQ. The CDR3 runs to 14 residues. The V gene lost 5 bases and the J gene lost 5 bases, with 14 bases spanning the gap. CDR3: CASRRGGEDQPQHF. The CDR3 DNA follows: TGCGCCAGCAGGCGTGGGGGCGAGGATCAGCCCCAGCATTTT.

In its sample, this clonotype was seen once. The rearrangement links TRBV29-1 to TRBJ2-4, with D maybe TRBD2 (5 bases). Trimming shortened V by 4 bases and J by 8 bases, and 15 bases separated the two germline ends. The CDR3 totals 13 residues. Per the germline V gene, CDR1 is SQVTM and CDR2 is ANQGSEA. CDR3 in amino acids: CSVVRSYGDIQYF. In DNA form, the CDR3 reads TGCAGCGTTGTCCGCAGCTACGGGGACATTCAGTACTTC.

This clonotype was observed many times. The chain has TRBV7-7 and TRBJ2-1, with 14 bases aligning to TRBD2. Germline CDR1 reads SSHAT; CDR2 reads FNYEAQ (reference sequence). There are 17 residues in the CDR3. Germline trimming cut 5 bases from V and 5 bases from J; bases unmatched to any gene: 8. The CDR3 region is CASSKGTSGGRHNEQFF. The CDR3 region has the DNA TGTGCCAGCAGCAAAGGGACTAGCGGGGGAAGACACAATGAGCAGTTCTTC.

This clonotype showed up many times. The V call is TRBV30, the J call TRBJ2-2; D is unresolved. V gave up 3 bases and J gave up 5 bases, with 1 base separating them. The CDR3 contains 10 residues. Germline CDR1 reads GTSNPN; CDR2 reads SVGIG (reference sequence). CDR3 loop: CAWRTGELFF. The CDR3 bases are TGTGCCTGGAGGACCGGGGAGCTGTTTTTT.

In its sample, this clonotype was seen many times. V usage is TRBV28 and J usage is TRBJ2-7, with D tentatively TRBD1 or TRBD2 (5 bases each). The germline V gene has CDR1 MDHEN and CDR2 SYDVKM. The germline V and J ends were trimmed by 6 bases and 3 bases, with 9 bases remaining between them. This CDR3 region has 12 residues. This CDR3 is CASSPGSYEQYF. DNA of the CDR3: TGTGCCAGCAGCCCAGGGAGCTACGAGCAGTACTTC.